Presented here are 24 T cell receptor beta chains from one specimen sequenced in a study of early T cells in non-severe SARS-CoV-2 infection. TCRdb recomputed calls from the 5' RACE reads with MiXCR, one row per CDR3 protein. The data show about 50,000 distinct CDR3 sequences, with approximately 13% seen just once and more than 8.5% held by the top ten. The sample consisted of whole blood. All receptors derive from an adult who was a healthcare worker with PCR-confirmed SARS-CoV-2 infection or an uninfected control (not recorded which).

CDR3 nucleotides: TGTGCCAGCAGCTTAGGGAGGGATCGCGAGCAGTACTTC. Protein sequence: CASSLGRDREQYF. The chain uses TRBV7-3 and TRBJ2-7, with TRBD2 identical over 7 bases. The trim removed 2 bases at V and 6 bases at J, leaving 4 bases unmatched. The germline V gene encodes CDR1 SGHTA and CDR2 FQGTGA. The CDR3 totals 13 residues. Based on the CDR3 plus reference TRBV7-3 and TRBJ2-7, the full variable domain is GAGVSQTPSNKVTEKGKYVELRCDPISGHTALYWYRQSLGQGPEFLIYFQGTGAADDSGLPNDRFFAVRPEGSVSTLKIQRTERGDSAVYLCASSLGRDREQYFGPGTRLTVT.

The rearrangement joins TRBV11-3 to TRBJ2-5; TRBD1 aligns across 8 bases. Losses at the gene ends were 3 bases for V and 5 bases for J; bases not matched to a gene: 5. This CDR3 is 14 amino acids long. CDR1 and CDR2 (germline): SGHNT, YENEEA. The CDR3 bases are TGTGCCAGCAGCTTCGGTCAGGGGGCCGAGACCCAGTACTTC. It yields the protein CASSFGQGAETQYF. Together with reference TRBV11-3 and TRBJ2-5, the CDR3 gives the full variable domain: EAGVVQSPRYKIIEKKQPVAFWCNPISGHNTLYWYLQNLGQGPELLIRYENEEAVDDSQLPKDRFSAERLKGVDSTLKIQPAELGDSAVYLCASSFGQGAETQYFGPGTRLLVL.

This clonotype was recorded many times. The CDR3 loop reads CASIGQPNTEAFF. The CDR3 bases are TGTGCCAGCATCGGACAGCCGAACACTGAAGCTTTCTTT. The chain has TRBV16 and TRBJ1-1, with a tentative D call TRBD1 (6 bases). CDR3 size: 13 residues. Looked up from germline, CDR1 is KGHSY and CDR2 is FQNENV. Trimming stripped 7 bases from V and 1 base from J, with 10 bases between.

The sample holds a few counts of this clonotype. The CDR3 region has the DNA TGTGCCAGCAGCGAGGGACTAACCACCGGGGAGCTGTTTTTT. Protein sequence: CASSEGLTTGELFF. The chain employs TRBV9 and TRBJ2-2, with 7 bases that match TRBD2. In germline, CDR1 is SGDLS, CDR2 YYNGEE. V lost 3 bases to trimming and J lost 4 bases; unmatched junction nucleotides: 3. There are 14 residues in the CDR3.

This clonotype was recorded at least ten times. The chain links TRBV7-3 to TRBJ1-2; 10 nucleotides match TRBD1. The CDR3 loop spans 16 amino acids. Germline V CDR1 and CDR2: SGHTA, FQGTGA. Trimming took 5 bases from V and 2 from J; bases not matched to a gene: 8. CDR3 in DNA: TGTGCCAGCAGCCCGCAACCGGGACAGGGGAACTATGGCTACACCTTC. Amino acids: CASSPQPGQGNYGYTF.

This clonotype showed up many times. The chain has TRBV30 and TRBJ1-1; D gene uncertain. Trimming took off 8 bases at V and 2 bases at J, with 15 bases between the two ends. This CDR3 is built from 13 residues. Germline V gene lookup returns CDR1 GTSNPN and CDR2 SVGIG (reference sequence). The CDR3 DNA follows: TGTGCCCTTACCCCAGGACCCAACACTGAAGCTTTCTTT. The encoded protein is CALTPGPNTEAFF. Drawing the rest from reference TRBV30 and TRBJ1-1, the complete variable domain is SQTIHQWPATLVQPVGSPLSLECTVEGTSNPNLYWYRQAAGRGLQLLFYSVGIGQISSEVPQNLSASRPQDRQFILSSKKLLLSDSGFYLCALTPGPNTEAFFGQGTRLTVV.

V and J are TRBV20-1 and TRBJ2-3, with 12 bases matching TRBD2. This CDR3 is 14 amino acids long. Looked up from germline, CDR1 is DFQATT and CDR2 is SNEGSKA (reference sequence). J gave up 5 bases and V 7 bases, and 7 bases lay outside the gene matches. The CDR3 region is CSVQTSGRGDTQYF. As DNA, the CDR3 is TGCAGTGTTCAGACTAGCGGGAGAGGAGATACGCAGTATTTT.

The chain recombines TRBV12-3 or TRBV12-4 with TRBJ1-1; D is unresolved. The CDR3 consists of 16 residues. The V end lost 2 bases, the J end lost 1 base, and 14 bases lay between the germline ends. CDR3 sequence: CASSLTRGWKNTEAFF. In DNA, the CDR3 is TGTGCCAGCAGTTTAACGCGAGGGTGGAAGAACACTGAAGCTTTCTTT.

This clonotype was found a few times. This chain connects TRBV6-2 or TRBV6-3 to TRBJ2-2; tentatively, D is TRBD2 (5 bases). This CDR3 contains 15 residues. Germline V lookup: CDR1 MNHEY, CDR2 SVGEGT. V was trimmed by 6 bases and J by 0 bases, leaving 11 bases between them. The CDR3 reads CASSATSSNTGELFF. CDR3 in DNA: TGTGCCAGCAGCGCCACTAGTTCGAACACCGGGGAGCTGTTTTTT.

This clonotype was seen at least ten times. The chain combines TRBV19 with TRBJ1-4; D remains unclear. There are 14 residues in the CDR3. Per germline, CDR1 LNHDA and CDR2 SQIVND (reference sequence). Trimming took 4 bases from V and 3 from J, leaving 9 bases between them. CDR3 in amino acids: CASSNLQSNEKLFF. The CDR3 DNA reads as TGTGCCAGTAGTAATCTACAGTCTAATGAAAAACTGTTTTTT.

This clonotype was picked up many times. The chain recombines TRBV24-1 with TRBJ1-4; 8 bases align to TRBD1. The junction had 12 bases not matched to a gene; V was cut back by 3 bases and J by 7 bases. Germline V lookup: CDR1 KGHDR, CDR2 SFDVKD. The CDR3 spans 17 residues. CDR3 in DNA: TGTGCCACCAGTGATCCTGGCCCGGGACAGGACGTTGAAAAACTGTTTTTT. Translation: CATSDPGPGQDVEKLFF.

This clonotype occurred many times. V is TRBV7-9 and J is TRBJ1-2; TRBD1 is a possible D gene (5 bases). Germline values: CDR1 SEHNR, CDR2 FQNEAQ (reference sequence). This CDR3 contains 13 residues. V was pared by 5 bases and J by 1 base, with 8 bases between. This CDR3 reads CASSPGVNYGYTF. Written as DNA, the CDR3 is TGTGCCAGCAGCCCGGGGGTTAACTATGGCTACACCTTC.

This chain uses TRBV5-1 with TRBJ1-1; D might be TRBD1 (5 bases). Germline CDR1 reads SGHRS; CDR2 reads YFSETQ. V gave up 4 bases and J gave up 5 bases, with 12 bases separating them. The CDR3 contains 13 residues. The CDR3 is CASSPMGGTEAFF. CDR3 bases: TGCGCCAGCAGCCCCATGGGGGGGACTGAAGCTTTCTTT.

The chain carries TRBV5-1 and TRBJ1-6; tentative D call: TRBD1 (5 bases). Trimming removed 0 bases at V and 4 bases at J, with 8 bases between. The germline gives CDR1 SGHRS, CDR2 YFSETQ. CDR3 size: 15 residues. CDR3 in amino acids: CASSLEQGYNSPLHF. CDR3 bases: TGCGCCAGCAGCTTGGAGCAGGGATATAATTCACCCCTCCACTTT.

V usage is TRBV7-2 and J usage is TRBJ1-2; D call uncertain. Germline V gene lookup returns CDR1 SGHTA and CDR2 FQGNSA. The germline V and J ends were trimmed by 4 bases and 3 bases, with 6 bases remaining between them. The CDR3 runs 12 residues. The CDR3 loop reads CASSSDDYGYTF. In DNA form, the CDR3 reads TGTGCCAGCAGCTCTGACGACTATGGCTACACCTTC. The full variable domain, rest sourced from reference TRBV7-2 and TRBJ1-2, is GAGVSQSPSNKVTEKGKDVELRCDPISGHTALYWYRQSLGQGLEFLIYFQGNSAPDKSGLPSDRFSAERTGGSVSTLTIQRTQQEDSAVYLCASSSDDYGYTFGSGTRLTVV.

This clonotype has only a few counts. The genes are TRBV5-1 and TRBJ1-1; 9 positions match TRBD1. Germline assignment: CDR1 SGHRS and CDR2 YFSETQ. V was pared by 4 bases and J by 0 bases, with 10 bases of the junction left unmatched. The CDR3 covers 17 residues. The CDR3 protein is CASSHPGQGPVNTEAFF. The CDR3 DNA sequence: TGCGCCAGCAGCCACCCGGGACAGGGACCCGTGAACACTGAAGCTTTCTTT.

This clonotype was counted between two and nine times. V is TRBV5-4 and J is TRBJ1-4; 8 bases align to TRBD1. This CDR3 is built from 14 residues. J was trimmed by 10 bases and V by 4 bases; bases with no gene match: 9. CDR1 SGHNT and CDR2 YYREEE come from the germline V gene (reference sequence). The CDR3 region is CASSEQGDGRKLFF. CDR3 sequence (DNA): TGTGCCAGCAGCGAACAGGGGGATGGTCGAAAACTGTTTTTT.

The V gene is TRBV29-1, the J gene TRBJ2-7; D might be TRBD1 (6 bases). The germline V and J ends were trimmed by 7 bases and 0 bases, with 10 bases remaining between them. There are 12 residues in the CDR3. Germline CDR1 and CDR2: SQVTM and ANQGSEA. CDR3 sequence (DNA): TGCAGCGGCCGGGACAACTCCTACGAGCAGTACTTC. Translation: CSGRDNSYEQYF.

This clonotype came up a few times. The chain couples TRBV27 to TRBJ2-7; 8 nucleotides align to TRBD1. Germline loops: CDR1 MNHEY, CDR2 SMNVEV (reference sequence). The CDR3 is 15 amino acids. V was pared by 8 bases and J by 3 bases, with 12 bases of the junction left unmatched. CDR3 in amino acids: CASSLRTGIDYEQYF. In DNA, the CDR3 is TGTGCCAGCTCCCTACGGACAGGGATAGACTACGAGCAGTACTTC.

This clonotype was detected ten times or more. The chain employs TRBV12-3 or TRBV12-4 and TRBJ1-1; D is ambiguous. The CDR3 is made up of 13 amino acids. Trimming left V 1 base short and J 8 bases short, with 11 bases between. The CDR3 sequence: CASSLEHGLEAFF. The CDR3 DNA sequence: TGTGCCAGCAGTTTAGAACATGGGTTAGAAGCTTTCTTT.

This clonotype was counted ten times or more. The V call is TRBV29-1, the J call TRBJ1-1, with D unclear. Germline values: CDR1 SQVTM, CDR2 ANQGSEA. CDR3 length equals 13 residues. V lost 2 bases and J 0 bases, leaving 7 bases between the germline ends. CDR3 sequence (DNA): TGCAGCGTTGAACAGCCGCTGAACACTGAAGCTTTCTTT. It translates to CSVEQPLNTEAFF.

The gene calls are TRBV27 and TRBJ2-4; D not certain. V shed 6 bases and J shed 0 bases, with 12 bases lying between them. The CDR3 sequence is 15 residues long. Germline V gene sequence: CDR1 MNHEY, CDR2 SMNVEV (reference sequence). The CDR3 DNA is TGTGCCAGCAGCGAACAGCCTCTAGCCAAAAACATTCAGTACTTC. Translation: CASSEQPLAKNIQYF.

This clonotype was observed a few times. The chain is built from TRBV28 and TRBJ1-1; 7 bases are a match to TRBD1. There are 14 residues in the CDR3. Germline CDR1 is MDHEN and CDR2 is SYDVKM. V gave up 3 bases and J gave up 8 bases; unmatched junction bases: 9. The CDR3 nucleotides read TGTGCCAGCAGTTTTATTTTGACAGGGTTGGAAGCTTTCTTT. Its protein product is CASSFILTGLEAFF.

V and J are TRBV7-2 and TRBJ2-3; the D gene is possibly TRBD2 (6 bases). The germline CDR1 and CDR2 sequences are SGHTA and FQGNSA. Trimming removed 5 bases at V and 2 bases at J, with 17 bases between. This CDR3 has 16 residues. This CDR3 is CASSPQTGVTTDTQYF. The DNA for the CDR3 is TGTGCCAGCAGCCCACAGACGGGGGTGACCACAGATACGCAGTATTTT.